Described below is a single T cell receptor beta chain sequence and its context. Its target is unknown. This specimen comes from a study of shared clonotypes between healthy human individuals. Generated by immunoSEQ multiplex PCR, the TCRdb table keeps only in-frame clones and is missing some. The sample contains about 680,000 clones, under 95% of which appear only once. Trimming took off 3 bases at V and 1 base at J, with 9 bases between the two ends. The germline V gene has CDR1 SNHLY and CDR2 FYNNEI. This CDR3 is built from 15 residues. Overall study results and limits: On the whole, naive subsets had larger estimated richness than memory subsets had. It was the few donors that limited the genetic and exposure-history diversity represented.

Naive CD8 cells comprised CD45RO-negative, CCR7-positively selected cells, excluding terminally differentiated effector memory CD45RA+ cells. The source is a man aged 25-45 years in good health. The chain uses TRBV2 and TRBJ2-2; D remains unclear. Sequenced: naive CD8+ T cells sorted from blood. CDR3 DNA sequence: TGTGCCAGCAGTGACTACGTGGAGAACACCGGGGAGCTGTTTTTT. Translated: CASSDYVENTGELFF.